This T cell receptor (beta chain) was recorded in a study of breast tumors, draining lymph nodes, adjacent tissues. Germline CDR1 SGHTS, CDR2 YDEGEE. The CDR3 is 13 amino acids. The ends were cut back, 0 bases at V and 7 bases at J, with 10 bases in the middle. This clonotype was found many times. No antigen is known for it. Study-wide results and limits: Tumor TCR diversity was below lymph nodes but above nontumor tissue. The lymph node origin of tumor T cells was framed as consistent with a hypothesis, not demonstrated.

TCRdb reanalysed the multiplex PCR reads using MiXCR and keeps one entry per CDR3 protein. In the table there are 60,000 to 75,000 distinct CDR3 sequences, approximately 57% of which are singletons. This chain connects TRBV5-8 to TRBJ1-2, with D perhaps TRBD1 (6 bases). This TCR was sampled from a female donor with breast cancer. Some clones in this sample may be carry-over from other donors' samples. What was sequenced was breast tumor tissue. CDR3 bases: TGTGCCAGCAGCTTGGACAGGGCGTTTGGCTACACCTTC. Its protein is CASSLDRAFGYTF. The full variable domain, in which reference TRBV5-8 and TRBJ1-2 provide the parts outside the CDR3, is EAGVTQSPTHLIKTRGQQATLRCSPISGHTSVYWYQQALGLGLQFLLWYDEGEERNRGNFPPRFSGRQFPNYSSELNVNALELEDSALYLCASSLDRAFGYTFGSGTRLTVV.